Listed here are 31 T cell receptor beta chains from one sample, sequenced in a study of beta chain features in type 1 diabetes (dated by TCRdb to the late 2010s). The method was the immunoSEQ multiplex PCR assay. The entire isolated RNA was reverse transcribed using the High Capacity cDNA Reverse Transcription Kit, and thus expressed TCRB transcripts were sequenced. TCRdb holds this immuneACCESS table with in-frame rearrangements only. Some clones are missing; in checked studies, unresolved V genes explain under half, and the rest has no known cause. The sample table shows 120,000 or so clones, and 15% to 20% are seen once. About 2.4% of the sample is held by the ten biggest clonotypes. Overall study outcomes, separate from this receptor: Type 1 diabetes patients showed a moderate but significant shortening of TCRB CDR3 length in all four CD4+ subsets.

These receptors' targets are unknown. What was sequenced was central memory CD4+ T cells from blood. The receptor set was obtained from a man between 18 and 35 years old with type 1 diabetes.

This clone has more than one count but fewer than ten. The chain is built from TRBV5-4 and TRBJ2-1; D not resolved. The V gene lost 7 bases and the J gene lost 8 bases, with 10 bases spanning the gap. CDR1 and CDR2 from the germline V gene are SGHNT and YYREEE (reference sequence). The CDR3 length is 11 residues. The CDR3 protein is CASHFWDEQFF. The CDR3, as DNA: TGTGCCAGCCATTTTTGGGATGAGCAGTTCTTC.

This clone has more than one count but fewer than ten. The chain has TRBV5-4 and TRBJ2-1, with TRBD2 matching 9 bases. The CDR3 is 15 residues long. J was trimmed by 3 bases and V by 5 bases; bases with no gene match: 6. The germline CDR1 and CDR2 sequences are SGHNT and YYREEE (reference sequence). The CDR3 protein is CASSDGLARYNEQFF. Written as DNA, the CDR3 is TGTGCCAGCAGTGATGGACTAGCGCGCTACAATGAGCAGTTCTTC. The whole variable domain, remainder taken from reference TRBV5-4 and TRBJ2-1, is ETGVTQSPTHLIKTRGQQVTLRCSSQSGHNTVSWYQQALGQGPQFIFQYYREEENGRGNFPPRFSGLQFPNYSSELNVNALELDDSALYLCASSDGLARYNEQFFGPGTRLTVL.

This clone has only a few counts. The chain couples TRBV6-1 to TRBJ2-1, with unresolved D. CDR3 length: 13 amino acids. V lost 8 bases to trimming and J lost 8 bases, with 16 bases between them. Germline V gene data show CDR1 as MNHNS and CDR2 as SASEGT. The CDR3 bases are TGTGCCAGCCATTCTGGTAGTCTGGATGAGCAGTTCTTC. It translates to CASHSGSLDEQFF.

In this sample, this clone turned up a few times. The CDR3 DNA is TGTGCCAGCAGTAGGGACGGCGATCAGCCCCAGCATTTT. Residues: CASSRDGDQPQHF. This sequence joins TRBV7-9 and TRBJ1-5, with a possible D match to TRBD1 (5 bases). Per the germline V gene, CDR1 is SEHNR and CDR2 is FQNEAQ (reference sequence). This CDR3 is 13 amino acids long. Deletions cut 6 bases from V and 5 bases from J, with 11 bases between.

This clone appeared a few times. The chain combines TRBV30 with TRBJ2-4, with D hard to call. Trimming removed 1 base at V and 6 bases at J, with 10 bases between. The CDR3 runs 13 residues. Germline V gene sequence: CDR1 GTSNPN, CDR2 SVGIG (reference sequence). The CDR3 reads CAWSGGPGNIQYF. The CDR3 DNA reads TGTGCCTGGAGTGGGGGTCCGGGAAACATTCAGTACTTC.

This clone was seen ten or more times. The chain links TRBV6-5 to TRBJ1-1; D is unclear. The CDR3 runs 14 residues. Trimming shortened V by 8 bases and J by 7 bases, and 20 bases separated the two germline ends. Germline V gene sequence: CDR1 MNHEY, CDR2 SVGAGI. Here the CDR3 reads CASSSGWGALEAFF. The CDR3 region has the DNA TGTGCCAGCTCCTCAGGCTGGGGAGCCCTTGAAGCTTTCTTT.

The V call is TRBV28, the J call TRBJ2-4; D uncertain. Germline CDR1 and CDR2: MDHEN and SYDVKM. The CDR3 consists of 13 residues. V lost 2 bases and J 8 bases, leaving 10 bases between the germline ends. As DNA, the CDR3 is TGTGCCAGCAGTTTAGAGGCTCGGGACATTCAGTACTTC. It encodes CASSLEARDIQYF.

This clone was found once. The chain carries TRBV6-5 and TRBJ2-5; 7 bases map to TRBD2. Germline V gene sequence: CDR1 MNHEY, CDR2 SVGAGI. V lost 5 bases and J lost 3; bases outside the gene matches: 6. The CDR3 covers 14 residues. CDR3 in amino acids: CASSRLADKETQYF. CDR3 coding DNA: TGTGCCAGCAGTCGACTAGCCGATAAAGAGACCCAGTACTTC.

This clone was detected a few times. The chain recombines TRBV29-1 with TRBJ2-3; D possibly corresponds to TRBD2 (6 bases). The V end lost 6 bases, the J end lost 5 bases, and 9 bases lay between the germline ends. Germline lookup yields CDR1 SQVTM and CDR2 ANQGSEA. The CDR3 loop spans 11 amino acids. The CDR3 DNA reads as TGCAGCGTCAAAGCGGGAGATACGCAGTATTTT. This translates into CSVKAGDTQYF.

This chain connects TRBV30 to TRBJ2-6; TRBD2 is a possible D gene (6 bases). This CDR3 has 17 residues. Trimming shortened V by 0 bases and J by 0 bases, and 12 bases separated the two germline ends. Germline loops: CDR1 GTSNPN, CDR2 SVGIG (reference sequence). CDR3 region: CAWSVRGRNSGANVLTF. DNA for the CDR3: TGTGCCTGGAGTGTTAGAGGGAGGAACTCTGGGGCCAACGTCCTGACTTTC.

The CDR3 region is CASSVEDSGNEQFF. The CDR3 DNA sequence: TGTGCCAGCAGCGTAGAGGATAGCGGGAATGAGCAGTTCTTC. The chain carries TRBV9 and TRBJ2-1; 7 bases fit TRBD2. Unmatched junction bases numbered 4, after V lost 0 bases and J lost 7 bases. Per germline, CDR1 SGDLS and CDR2 YYNGEE. The CDR3 extends over 14 amino acids. Variable domain in full (rest from reference TRBV9 and TRBJ2-1): DSGVTQTPKHLITATGQRVTLRCSPRSGDLSVYWYQQSLDQGLQFLIQYYNGEERAKGNILERFSAQQFPDLHSELNLSSLELGDSALYFCASSVEDSGNEQFFGPGTRLTVL.

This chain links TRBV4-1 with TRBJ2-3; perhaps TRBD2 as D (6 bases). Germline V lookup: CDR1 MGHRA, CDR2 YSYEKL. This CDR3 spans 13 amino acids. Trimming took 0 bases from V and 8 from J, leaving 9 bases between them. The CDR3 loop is CASSQDGSGTQYF. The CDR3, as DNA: TGCGCCAGCAGCCAAGACGGGAGTGGTACGCAGTATTTT.

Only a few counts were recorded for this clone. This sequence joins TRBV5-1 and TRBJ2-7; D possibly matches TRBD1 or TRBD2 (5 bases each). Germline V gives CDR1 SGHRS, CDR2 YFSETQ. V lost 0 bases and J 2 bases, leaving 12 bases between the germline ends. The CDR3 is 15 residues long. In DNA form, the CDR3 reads TGCGCCAGCAGCTTGGAGGGGACGGAAACCTACGAGCAGTACTTC. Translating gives CASSLEGTETYEQYF.

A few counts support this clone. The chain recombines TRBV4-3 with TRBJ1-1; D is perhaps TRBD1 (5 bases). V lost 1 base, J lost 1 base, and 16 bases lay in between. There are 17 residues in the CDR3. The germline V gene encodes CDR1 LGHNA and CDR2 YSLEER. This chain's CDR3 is CASSQVLSAGANTEAFF. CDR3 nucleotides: TGCGCCAGCAGCCAAGTTTTAAGTGCCGGGGCGAACACTGAAGCTTTCTTT.

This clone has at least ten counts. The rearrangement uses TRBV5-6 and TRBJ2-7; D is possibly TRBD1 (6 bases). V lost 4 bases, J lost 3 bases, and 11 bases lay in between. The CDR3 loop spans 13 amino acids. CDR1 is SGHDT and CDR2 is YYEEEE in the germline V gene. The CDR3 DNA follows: TGTGCCAGCAGCCCCTGGGGGCTCTACGAGCAGTACTTC. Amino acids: CASSPWGLYEQYF.

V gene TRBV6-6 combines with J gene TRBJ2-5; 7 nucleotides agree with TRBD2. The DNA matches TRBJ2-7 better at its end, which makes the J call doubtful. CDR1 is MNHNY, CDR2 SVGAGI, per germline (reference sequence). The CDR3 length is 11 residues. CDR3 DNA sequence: TGTGCCAGCAGGCGGGAGTACGAGCAGTACTTC. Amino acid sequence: CASRREYEQYF.

DNA for the CDR3: TGTGCCAGCAGCTCAAGACTAGCGGGGGCACCCTACAATGAGCAGTTCTTC. It translates to CASSSRLAGAPYNEQFF. The rearrangement uses TRBV7-6 and TRBJ2-1; the match to TRBD2 covers 12 bases. Germline-derived CDR1 and CDR2 are SGHVS and FNYEAQ. V dropped 4 bases and J dropped 2; count of bases not matched to a gene: 6. The CDR3 loop spans 17 amino acids. The full variable domain, completed using reference TRBV7-6 and TRBJ2-1, is GAGVSQSPRYKVTKRGQDVALRCDPISGHVSLYWYRQALGQGPEFLTYFNYEAQQDKSGLPNDRFSAERPEGSISTLTIQRTEQRDSAMYRCASSSRLAGAPYNEQFFGPGTRLTVL.

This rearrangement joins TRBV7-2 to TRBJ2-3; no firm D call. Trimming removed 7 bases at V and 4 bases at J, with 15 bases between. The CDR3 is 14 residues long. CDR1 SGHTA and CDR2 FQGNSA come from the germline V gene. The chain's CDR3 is CASNFGPASDTQYF. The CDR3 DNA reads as TGTGCCAGCAACTTTGGGCCAGCCTCAGATACGCAGTATTTT.

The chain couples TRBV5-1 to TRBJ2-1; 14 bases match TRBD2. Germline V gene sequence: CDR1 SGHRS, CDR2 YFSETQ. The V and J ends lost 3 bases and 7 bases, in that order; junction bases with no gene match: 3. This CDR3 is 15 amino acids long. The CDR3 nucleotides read TGCGCCAGCAGCTCCGGGACTAGCGGGAGAAATGAGCAGTTCTTC. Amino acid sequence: CASSSGTSGRNEQFF.

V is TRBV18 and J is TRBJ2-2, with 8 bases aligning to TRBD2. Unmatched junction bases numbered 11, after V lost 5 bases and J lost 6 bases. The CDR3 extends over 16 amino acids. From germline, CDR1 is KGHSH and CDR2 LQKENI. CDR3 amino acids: CASSTGPSGSSGELFF. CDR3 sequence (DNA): TGTGCCAGCTCAACCGGACCAAGCGGGAGCTCCGGGGAGCTGTTTTTT.

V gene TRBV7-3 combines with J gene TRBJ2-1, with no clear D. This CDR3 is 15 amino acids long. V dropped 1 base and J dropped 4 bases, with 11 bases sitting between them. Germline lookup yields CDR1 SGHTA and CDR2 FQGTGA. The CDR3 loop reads CASSLSPDTYNEQFF. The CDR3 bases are TGTGCCAGCAGCTTAAGCCCCGACACTTACAATGAGCAGTTCTTC.

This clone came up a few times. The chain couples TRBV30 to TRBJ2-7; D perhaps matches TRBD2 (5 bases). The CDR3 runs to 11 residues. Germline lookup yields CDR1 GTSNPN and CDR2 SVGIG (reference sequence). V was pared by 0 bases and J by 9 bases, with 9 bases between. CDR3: CAWSVGEGQYF. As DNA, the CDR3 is TGTGCCTGGAGTGTAGGTGAGGGGCAGTACTTC.

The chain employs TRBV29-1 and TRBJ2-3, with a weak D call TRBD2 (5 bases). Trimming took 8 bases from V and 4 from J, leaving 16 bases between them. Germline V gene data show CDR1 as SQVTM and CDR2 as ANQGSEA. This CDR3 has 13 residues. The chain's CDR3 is CSIGSEVSDTQYF. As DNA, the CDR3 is TGCAGCATTGGTTCGGAGGTCTCAGATACGCAGTATTTT.

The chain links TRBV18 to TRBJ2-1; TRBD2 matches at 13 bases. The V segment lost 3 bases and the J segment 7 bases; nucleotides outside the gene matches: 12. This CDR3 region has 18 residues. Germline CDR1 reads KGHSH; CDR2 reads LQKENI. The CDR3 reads CASSPMELGTSGVNEQFF. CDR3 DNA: TGTGCCAGCTCACCGATGGAACTTGGGACTAGCGGGGTGAATGAGCAGTTCTTC.

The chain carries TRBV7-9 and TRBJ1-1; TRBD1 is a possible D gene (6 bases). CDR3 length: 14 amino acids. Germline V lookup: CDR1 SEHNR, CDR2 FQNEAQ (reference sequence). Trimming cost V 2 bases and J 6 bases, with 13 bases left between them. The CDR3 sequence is CASSLPPGVPEAFF. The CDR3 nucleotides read TGTGCCAGCAGCTTACCCCCAGGGGTTCCTGAAGCTTTCTTT.

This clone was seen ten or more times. CDR3: CASSPMTVSSYNEQFF. CDR3 bases: TGTGCCAGCTCACCTATGACAGTGAGCTCCTACAATGAGCAGTTCTTC. This chain uses TRBV18 with TRBJ2-1, with D possibly being TRBD1 (5 bases). In germline, CDR1 is KGHSH, CDR2 LQKENI. This CDR3 is 16 amino acids long. Trimming cost V 3 bases and J 0 bases, with 12 bases left between them. Full variable domain (remainder filled in from reference TRBV18 and TRBJ2-1): NAGVMQNPRHLVRRRGQEARLRCSPMKGHSHVYWYRQLPEEGLKFMVYLQKENIIDESGMPKERFSAEFPKEGPSILRIQQVVRGDSAAYFCASSPMTVSSYNEQFFGPGTRLTVL.

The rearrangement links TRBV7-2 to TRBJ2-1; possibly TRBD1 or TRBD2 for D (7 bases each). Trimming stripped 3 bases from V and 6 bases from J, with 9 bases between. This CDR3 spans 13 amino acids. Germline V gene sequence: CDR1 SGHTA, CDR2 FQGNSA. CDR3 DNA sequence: TGTGCCAGCAGCTTCAGGGGGGGCAATGAGCAGTTCTTC. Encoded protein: CASSFRGGNEQFF.

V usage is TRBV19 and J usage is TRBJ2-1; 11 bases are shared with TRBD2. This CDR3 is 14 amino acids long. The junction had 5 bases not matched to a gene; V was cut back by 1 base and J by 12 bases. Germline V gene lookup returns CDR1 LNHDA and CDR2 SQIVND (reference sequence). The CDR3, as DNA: TGTGCCAGTAGTATAGCTGGGACTAGCGGATCGCAGTTCTTC. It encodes CASSIAGTSGSQFF.

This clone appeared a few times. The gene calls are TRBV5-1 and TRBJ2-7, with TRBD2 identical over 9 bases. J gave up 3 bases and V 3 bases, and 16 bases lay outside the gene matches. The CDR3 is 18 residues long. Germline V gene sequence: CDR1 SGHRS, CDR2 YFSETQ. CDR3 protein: CASSSSLGGGRARYEQYF. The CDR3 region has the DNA TGCGCCAGCAGCTCGTCCCTCGGGGGCGGGAGGGCCCGCTACGAGCAGTACTTC.

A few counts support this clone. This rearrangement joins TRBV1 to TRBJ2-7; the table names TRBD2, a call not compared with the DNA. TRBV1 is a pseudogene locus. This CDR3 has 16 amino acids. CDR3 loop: CTSSGGRPVLLYEQYF. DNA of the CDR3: TGCACCAGCAGCGGAGGCAGGCCCGTTCTTCTCTACGAGCAGTACTTC.

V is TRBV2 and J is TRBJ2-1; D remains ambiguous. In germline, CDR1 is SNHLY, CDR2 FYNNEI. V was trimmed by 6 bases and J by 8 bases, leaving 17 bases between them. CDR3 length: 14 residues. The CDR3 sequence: CASRFGQDRYEQFF. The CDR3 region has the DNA TGTGCCAGCAGATTCGGGCAGGATCGGTATGAGCAGTTCTTC.